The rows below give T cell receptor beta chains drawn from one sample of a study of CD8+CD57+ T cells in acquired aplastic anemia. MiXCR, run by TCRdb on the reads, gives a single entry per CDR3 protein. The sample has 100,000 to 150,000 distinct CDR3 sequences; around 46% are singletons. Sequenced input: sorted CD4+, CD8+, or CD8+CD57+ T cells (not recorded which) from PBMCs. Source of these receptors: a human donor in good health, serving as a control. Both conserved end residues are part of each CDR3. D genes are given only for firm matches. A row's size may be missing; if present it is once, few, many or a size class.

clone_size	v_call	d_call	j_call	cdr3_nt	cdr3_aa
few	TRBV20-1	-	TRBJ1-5	TGCAGTGCCAGCGGCGCACAGGGCCGTCTCGGCAATCAGCCCCAGCATTTT	CSASGAQGRLGNQPQHF
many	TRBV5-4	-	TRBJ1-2	TGTGCCAGCAGTAGGGGGACCCTCAACTATGGCTACACCTTC	CASSRGTLNYGYTF
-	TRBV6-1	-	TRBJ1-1	TGTGCCAGCAGTGGTGGTGCGGGGGGGGACACTGAAGCTTTCTTT	CASSGGAGGDTEAFF
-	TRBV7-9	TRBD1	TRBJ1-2	TGTGCCAGCAGCACCGGGACAGGGGGTGGCTACACCTTC	CASSTGTGGGYTF
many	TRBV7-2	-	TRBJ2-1	TGTGCCAGCAGCTTTGACAGCCTTAGAAACAATGAGCAGTTCTTC	CASSFDSLRNNEQFF
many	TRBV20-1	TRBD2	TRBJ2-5	TGCAGTGCTAGAGATTTTTACGCGGCGGGGGAAGAGACCCAGTACTTC	CSARDFYAAGEETQYF
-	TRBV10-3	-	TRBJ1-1	TGTGCCATCAGAGAGGGGACTGAAGCTTTCTTT	CAIREGTEAFF
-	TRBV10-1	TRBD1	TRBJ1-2	TGCGCCAGCAGCCATTCTGCCCAGGGGGCGTCGATCTACACCTTC	CASSHSAQGASIYTF
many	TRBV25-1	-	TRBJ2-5	TGTGCCAGCAGTGAATACAGAGGGGATGAGACCCAGTACTTC	CASSEYRGDETQYF
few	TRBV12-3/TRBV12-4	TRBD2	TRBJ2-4	TGTGCCAGCAGTCCCCGGGGGACTAGCGGGGGGGTACGGGCCAAAAACATTCAGTACTTC	CASSPRGTSGGVRAKNIQYF
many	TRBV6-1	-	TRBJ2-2	TGTGCCAGTCCGGGACACCCCGCGAACACCGGGGAGCTGTTTTTT	CASPGHPANTGELFF